This TCR beta chain was observed in a study of T-cell memory formation after mild COVID-19. Overall study: Each donor largely had its own TCR clusters.

The authors produced TCR alpha and TCR beta cDNA libraries with sample barcodes and UMIs by 5'RACE using constant-segment primers. In TCRdb, the 5' RACE reads were re-called with MiXCR into one record per CDR3 protein. The sample lists 450,000 to 650,000 distinct CDR3 sequences, around 21% occurring once. After removal of 5 bases from V and 2 bases from J, the junction contained 9 bases not matched to a gene. Germline lookup yields CDR1 MNHEY and CDR2 SVGEGT. The length of the CDR3 is 18 residues. Whole-study findings and limits: CD4+ contracting clones were found mainly in CM and EM, and CD8+ ones in EMRA.

Notes on this clonotype: Its antigen is unknown.

Sequenced input: PBMCs or a T cell subset sorted from them (not recorded which). The V gene is TRBV6-2 or TRBV6-3, the J gene TRBJ2-3; 14 bases fit TRBD2. This clonotype originated in an adult woman who had mild COVID-19 (a few samples of this study predate the infection). Cell type and time point are not known. The CDR3 spells CASSHQQGLAGDTDTQYF. Here the CDR3 DNA reads TGTGCCAGCAGTCACCAACAGGGACTAGCGGGGGACACAGATACGCAGTATTTT.